This TCR beta chain appears in the sequencing data of a study of identical twins (dated by TCRdb to the mid-2010s). About the investigation overall: To test whether fetal clonotypes persist, this study deep-sequenced TCR alpha and beta repertoires from monozygotic twins, from unrelated adults of various ages, and from cord blood. Replicate twin experiments were performed at different times using different library preparation protocols to rule out contamination.

This clonotype was recorded a few times. Its antigen target is currently unknown. No much larger clone is present one base from it, and per-base qualities are unavailable. Study-wide conclusions, independent of this receptor: Invariant T cells such as MAIT and iNKT could partly confound zero-insertion analyses, although diverse VJ usage argued against such confounding for most clonotypes. Compared with coincidental sharing between unrelated individuals, out-of-frame TCR alpha sequences shared between twins showed an excess of sequences with low generation probability. Excess twin sharing in beta out-of-frame sequences was weaker because fewer shared sequences lowered the signal-to-noise ratio. Out-of-frame TCR alpha sharing in monozygotic twins was systematically underestimated by recombination models, whereas sharing between unrelated individuals was in agreement with the recombination models. Abundant cord blood beta clonotypes carried fewer insertions; young adult naive repertoires showed a weaker similar trend, while memory repertoires showed none. Conclusions relied on cross-sectional statistical analysis, since the same donors could not be followed over many years.

Library prep was done by 5' RACE. Sequencing took place on an Illumina HiSeq 2000. Template switching introduced a universal primer binding site; the final cDNA contained a unique molecular identifier, enabling accurate counting of TCR cDNA molecules. Specific primers in the conserved constant-segment region were used to synthesize first-strand cDNA for TCR alpha and beta chains. To control for contamination, each cDNA library was double barcoded with a SMART-Mk sample barcode plus Illumina barcodes. Two successive PCR steps introduced TruSeq adapter sequences along with Illumina sample barcodes. TCR alpha and beta cDNA libraries were sequenced on the Illumina HiSeq platform with custom primers. In the authors' own workflow: Unique molecular identifiers were extracted from raw reads with MiGEC, and CDR3 positions were determined with MiXCR. For each individual, recombination models were inferred using an EM algorithm with the repgenHMM and IGoR tools. The analysis of shared clonotypes was done with the tcR package in R, with sharing normalized by the product of cloneset sizes. Out-of-frame nonproductive sequences were analyzed to study raw recombination free of thymic and clonal selection effects. The public sequencing data were trimmed at Q25 with fastp and processed into clonotypes with MiXCR by TCRdb, which kept only in-frame beta chains. Records with the same CDR3 protein are collapsed into one entry carrying the most frequent genes and DNA. What appears here as the V and J calls and clone size reflects TCRdb's work, not the paper's. This sample is represented by 1.5 million to 2 million distinct CDR3 sequences; around 29% of them were singletons. In total, the top ten clones hold about 0.25% of the sample.

V drops 8 bases and J drops 4 bases, leaving 9 bases in between. For CDR1 and CDR2, the germline V gene lists ENHRY and SYGVKD. The CDR3 has 12 amino acids, counting the end cysteine and phenylalanine. The sequence is cut down to CDR3 DNA, 36 bases in frame from base 1. Every donor in the study was a healthy Caucasian. The chain is made from TRBV10-3 and TRBJ1-5, and the D gene may be TRBD1, 6 bases matching. This sequence originates from a newborn girl in good health. The sequencing sample was made of cord blood. At the DNA level, the sequence is TGTGCCATCTCAGGGGATAATCAGCCCCAGCATTTT. It encodes CAISGDNQPQHF.